This record looks at one TCR beta chain sequence and its context. Germline CDR1 is SGHDN and CDR2 is FVKESK. The CDR3 is 16 residues long. The J segment lost 4 bases and the V segment lost 1 base, leaving 7 bases of the junction unmatched. Generated by immunoSEQ multiplex PCR, the TCRdb table keeps only in-frame clones and is missing some. The sample has roughly 200,000 clones; 85% are singletons. This entry comes from a study of blood T cell repertoires in COVID-19. On the study more broadly: Specimens from acute and convalescent COVID-19 originated in the United States, Italy and Spain.

The TCR originated in a person aged 65 to 85 with COVID-19, enrolled during active disease. This chain joins TRBV14 and TRBJ2-1; 7 bases match TRBD2. The specimen was peripheral blood. This CDR3 reads CASSQGIYGGYNEQFF. Written as DNA, the CDR3 is TGTGCCAGCAGCCAAGGAATCTACGGGGGGTACAATGAGCAGTTCTTC.